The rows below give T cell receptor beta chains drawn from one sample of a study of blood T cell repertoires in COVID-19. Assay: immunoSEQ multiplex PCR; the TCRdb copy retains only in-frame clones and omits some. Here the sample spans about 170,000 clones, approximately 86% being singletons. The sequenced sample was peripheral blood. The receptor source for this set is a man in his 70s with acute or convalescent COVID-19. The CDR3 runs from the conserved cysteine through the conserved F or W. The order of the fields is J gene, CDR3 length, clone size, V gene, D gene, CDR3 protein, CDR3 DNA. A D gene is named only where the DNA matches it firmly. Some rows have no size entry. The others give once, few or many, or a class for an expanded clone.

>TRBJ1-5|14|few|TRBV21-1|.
CASSKGGHGQPQHF
TGTGCCAGCAGCAAAGGCGGCCACGGACAGCCCCAGCATTTT
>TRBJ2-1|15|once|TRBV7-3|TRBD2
CASSSRLAGDPEQFF
TGTGCCAGCAGCTCGCGACTAGCGGGGGACCCTGAGCAGTTCTTC
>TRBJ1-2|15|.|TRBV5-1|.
CASSLGPGEGVGYTF
TGCGCCAGCAGCTTGGGGCCAGGGGAAGGGGTTGGCTACACCTTC
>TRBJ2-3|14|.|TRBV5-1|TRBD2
CASTLAGRGDTQYF
TGCGCCAGCACTTTAGCGGGACGGGGAGATACGCAGTATTTT
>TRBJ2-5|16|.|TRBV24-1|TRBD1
CATTRQGPLSKETQYF
TGTGCCACCACCCGACAGGGCCCCTTGTCCAAAGAGACCCAGTACTTC
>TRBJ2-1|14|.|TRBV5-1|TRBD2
CASRTSGRINEQFF
TGCGCCAGCCGCACTAGCGGGAGGATCAATGAGCAGTTCTTC
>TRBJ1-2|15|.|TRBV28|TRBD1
CASRDPGQGTPGYTF
TGTGCCAGCAGGGATCCGGGACAGGGAACGCCGGGCTACACCTTC
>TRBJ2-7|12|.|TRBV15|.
CATSRPQYEQYF
TGTGCCACCAGCCGTCCGCAGTACGAGCAGTACTTC
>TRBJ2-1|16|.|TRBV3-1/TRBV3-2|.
CASSPPLSGLYNEQFF
TGTGCCAGCAGCCCACCTCTTAGCGGTTTGTACAATGAGCAGTTCTTC
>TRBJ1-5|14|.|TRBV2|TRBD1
CASSGQGSGQPQHF
TGTGCCAGCAGTGGACAGGGATCAGGTCAGCCCCAGCATTTT
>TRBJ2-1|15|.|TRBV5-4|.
CASSQGLTSYNEQFF
TGTGCCAGCAGCCAAGGACTGACCTCCTACAATGAGCAGTTCTTC
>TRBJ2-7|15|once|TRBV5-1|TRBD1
CASSLLPGQIYEQYF
TGCGCCAGCAGCCTGCTGCCGGGACAGATCTACGAGCAGTACTTC
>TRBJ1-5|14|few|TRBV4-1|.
CASSQDAGNQPQHF
TGCGCCAGCAGCCAAGATGCGGGGAACCAGCCCCAGCATTTT
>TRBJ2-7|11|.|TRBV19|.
CASLRDYEQYF
TGTGCCAGTCTCAGGGACTACGAGCAGTACTTC
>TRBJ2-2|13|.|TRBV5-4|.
CASMEVDAGELFF
TGTGCCAGCATGGAGGTAGACGCCGGGGAGCTGTTTTTT
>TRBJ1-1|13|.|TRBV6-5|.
CASSSYRNTEAFF
TGTGCCAGCAGTTCCTACAGGAACACTGAAGCTTTCTTT
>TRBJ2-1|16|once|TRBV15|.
CATSRDLGSSYNEQFF
TGTGCCACCAGCAGAGATCTCGGGTCCTCCTACAATGAGCAGTTCTTC
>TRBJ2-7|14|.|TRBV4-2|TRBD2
CASSQGAGGYEQYF
TGTGCCAGCAGCCAAGGAGCGGGAGGCTACGAGCAGTACTTC
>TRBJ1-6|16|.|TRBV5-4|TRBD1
CASSSGTGAYNSPLHF
TGTGCCAGCAGCTCCGGGACAGGGGCATATAATTCACCCCTCCACTTT
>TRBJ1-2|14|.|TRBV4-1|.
CASSFDRLVYGYTF
TGCGCCAGCAGCTTCGACAGGCTCGTTTATGGCTACACCTTC
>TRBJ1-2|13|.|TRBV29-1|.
CSVGAESRYGYTF
TGCAGCGTTGGTGCGGAATCACGGTATGGCTACACCTTC
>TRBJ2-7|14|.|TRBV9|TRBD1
CASSKTGGLSEQYF
TGTGCCAGCAGCAAGACAGGGGGCTTAAGCGAGCAGTACTTC
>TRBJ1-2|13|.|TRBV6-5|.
CASSPAGLYGYTF
TGTGCCAGCAGTCCCGCAGGGTTGTATGGCTACACCTTC
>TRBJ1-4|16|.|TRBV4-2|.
CASSQDGAREEEKLFF
TGTGCCAGCAGCCAAGATGGGGCCAGGGAAGAAGAAAAACTGTTTTTT
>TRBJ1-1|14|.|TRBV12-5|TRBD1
CASGVSGQGSEAFF
TGTGCTAGTGGTGTTTCGGGACAGGGGAGTGAAGCTTTCTTT
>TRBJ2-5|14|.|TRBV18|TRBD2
CASSPGGGGETQYF
TGTGCCAGCTCACCAGGCGGGGGTGGAGAGACCCAGTACTTC
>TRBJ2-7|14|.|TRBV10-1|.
CASSENGQFYEQYF
TGCGCCAGCAGTGAGAATGGTCAGTTCTACGAGCAGTACTTC
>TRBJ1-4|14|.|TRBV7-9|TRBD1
CASSQDRGNEKLFF
TGTGCCAGCAGCCAGGACAGGGGTAATGAAAAACTGTTTTTT
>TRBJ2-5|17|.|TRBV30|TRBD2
CAWSSGWTSGSGETQYF
TGTGCCTGGAGTTCGGGTTGGACTAGCGGGTCCGGGGAGACCCAGTACTTC
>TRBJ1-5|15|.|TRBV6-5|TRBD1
CASSREGTGAQPQHF
TGTGCCAGCAGCCGCGAAGGGACAGGGGCTCAGCCCCAGCATTTT
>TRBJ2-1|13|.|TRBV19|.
CASSMFTYNEQFF
TGTGCCAGTAGTATGTTCACATACAATGAGCAGTTCTTC
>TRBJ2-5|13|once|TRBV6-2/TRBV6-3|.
CASSRDNQETQYF
TGTGCCAGCAGCCGGGACAACCAAGAGACCCAGTACTTC
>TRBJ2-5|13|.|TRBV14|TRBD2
CASSYRGGETQYF
TGTGCCAGCAGCTACCGGGGGGGAGAGACCCAGTACTTC
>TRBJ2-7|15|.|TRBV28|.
CASSPLGQVRTEQYF
TGTGCCAGCAGCCCACTGGGGCAGGTCAGGACCGAGCAGTACTTC
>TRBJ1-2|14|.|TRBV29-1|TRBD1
CSVEWGQVTYGYTF
TGCAGCGTTGAATGGGGACAGGTGACGTATGGCTACACCTTC
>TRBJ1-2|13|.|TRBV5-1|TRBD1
CASSYETGRGYTF
TGCGCCAGCAGCTACGAGACAGGGAGAGGCTACACCTTC